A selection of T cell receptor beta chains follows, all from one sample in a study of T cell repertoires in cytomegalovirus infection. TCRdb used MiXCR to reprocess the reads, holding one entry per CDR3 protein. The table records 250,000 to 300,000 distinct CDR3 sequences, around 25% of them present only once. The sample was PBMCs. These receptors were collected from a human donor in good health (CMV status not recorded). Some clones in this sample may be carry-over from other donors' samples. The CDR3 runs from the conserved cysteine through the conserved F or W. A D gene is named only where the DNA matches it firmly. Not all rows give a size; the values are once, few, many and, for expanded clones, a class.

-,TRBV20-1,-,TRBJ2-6,TGCAGTGCTAGAACCCTCGGGGCCAACGTCCTGACTTTC,CSARTLGANVLTF
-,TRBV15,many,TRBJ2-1,TGTGCCACCAGCGACCACGGGGGGCGGTGGAATGAGCAGTTCTTC,CATSDHGGRWNEQFF
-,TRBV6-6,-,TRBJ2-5,TGTGCCAGCGCAGGTCAAGAGACCCAGTACTTC,CASAGQETQYF
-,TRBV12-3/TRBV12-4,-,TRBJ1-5,TGTGCCAGCAGTTCCGAGTTGAGGGGCAATCAGCCCCAGCATTTT,CASSSELRGNQPQHF
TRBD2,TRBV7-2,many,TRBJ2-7,TGTGCCAGCAGCCCATGGTGTAGCGGGAGGACTCCTTTGTGCGAGCAGTACTTC,CASSPWCSGRTPLCEQYF
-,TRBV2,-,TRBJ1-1,TGTGCCAGCAAAATCCGAGGACCGAGGAACACTGAAGCTTTCTTT,CASKIRGPRNTEAFF
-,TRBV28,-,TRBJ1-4,TGTGCCAGCAGTCGACCCAGTGCAACTAATGAAAAACTGTTTTTT,CASSRPSATNEKLFF
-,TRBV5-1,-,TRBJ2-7,TGCGCCAGCAGCCCCTTAGGCAGGGAACCCTCTTACGAGCAGTACTTC,CASSPLGREPSYEQYF
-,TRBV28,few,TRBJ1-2,TGTGCCAGCAGTTTACTGGGGTATGGCTACACCTTC,CASSLLGYGYTF
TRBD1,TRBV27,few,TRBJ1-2,TGTGCCAGCAGTTCACCGGGACAGGGAATTGCTGGCTACACCTTC,CASSSPGQGIAGYTF
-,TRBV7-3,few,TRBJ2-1,TGTGCCAGCAGCTTAAAGTACAATGAGCAGTTCTTC,CASSLKYNEQFF
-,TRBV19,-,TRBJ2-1,TGTGCCAGTAGTCCCCAGTGGAACAATGAGCAGTTCTTC,CASSPQWNNEQFF
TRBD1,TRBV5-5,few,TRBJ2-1,TGTGCCAGCAGCATCTTGGGACAGGGGCTTAACAATGAGCAGTTCTTC,CASSILGQGLNNEQFF
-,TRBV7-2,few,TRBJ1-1,TGTGCCAGCAGTCAGGGTCGGGAGAACACTGAAGCTTTCTTT,CASSQGRENTEAFF
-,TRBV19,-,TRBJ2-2,TGTGCCAGTAATGGACTCATGAACACCGGGGAGCTGTTTTTT,CASNGLMNTGELFF
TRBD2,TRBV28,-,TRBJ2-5,TGTGCCAGCAGTAGATCCCTAGCGGGGGGTGAGACCCAGTACTTC,CASSRSLAGGETQYF
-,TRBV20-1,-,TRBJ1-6,TGCAGTGCTAGAGAATCAGGGCCTAATTCACCCCTCCACTTT,CSARESGPNSPLHF
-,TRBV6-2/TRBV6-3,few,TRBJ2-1,TGTGCCAGCAGTTTTGGGGGGAGCAATGAGCAGTTCTTC,CASSFGGSNEQFF
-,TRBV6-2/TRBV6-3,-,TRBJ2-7,TGTGCCAGCAGTTACAGGCTTCCCAGGGGCGGCGAGCAGTACTTC,CASSYRLPRGGEQYF
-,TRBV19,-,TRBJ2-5,TGTGCCAGTAAGGAGGGTCTAGGGTACGGGACCCAGTACTTC,CASKEGLGYGTQYF
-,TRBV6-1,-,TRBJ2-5,TGTGCCAGCCCCCGGCTCCCCCTCCAAGAGACCCAGTACTTC,CASPRLPLQETQYF
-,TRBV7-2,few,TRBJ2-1,TGTGCCAGCAGCTCCGGGACTCGTAGCAATGAGCAGTTCTTC,CASSSGTRSNEQFF
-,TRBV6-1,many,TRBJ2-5,TGTGCCAGCAGTTCTTCCGAGACCCAGTACTTC,CASSSSETQYF
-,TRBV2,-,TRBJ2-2,TGTGCCAGCAGTGGAGATCCGGACAGACCTTACACCGGGGAGCTGTTTTTT,CASSGDPDRPYTGELFF
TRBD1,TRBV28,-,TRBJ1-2,TGTGCCAGCAGCCCACCGGGACAGGGGGCATCCTCGGGTGGCTACACCTTC,CASSPPGQGASSGGYTF
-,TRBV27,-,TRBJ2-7,TGTGCCAGCAGTTCCACGACAGCCCCAGGCGAGCAGTACTTC,CASSSTTAPGEQYF
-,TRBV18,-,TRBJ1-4,TGTGCCAGCTCAGGAGGGGCAACTAATGAAAAACTGTTTTTT,CASSGGATNEKLFF
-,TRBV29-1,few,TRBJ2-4,TGCAGCGCCGAGAAGGGGGACAACAAGTACTTC,CSAEKGDNKYF
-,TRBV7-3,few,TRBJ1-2,TGTGCCAGCAGCCCCTCACACGGAGACTATGGCTACACCTTC,CASSPSHGDYGYTF
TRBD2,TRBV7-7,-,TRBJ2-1,TGTGCCAGCAGCGAGGGACTAGCTGAATACAATGAGCAGTTCTTC,CASSEGLAEYNEQFF
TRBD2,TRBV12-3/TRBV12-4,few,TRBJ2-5,TGTGCCAGCAGTCCCGGGACTAGCGGAGACAGAGAGACCCAGTACTTC,CASSPGTSGDRETQYF
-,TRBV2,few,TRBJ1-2,TGTGCCAGCAGTGAAAGGACGGTCTATGGCTACACCTTC,CASSERTVYGYTF
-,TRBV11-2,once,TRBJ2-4,TGTGCCAGCAGCTTAGCCGCAGGGACAGCCAAAAACATTCAGTACTTC,CASSLAAGTAKNIQYF
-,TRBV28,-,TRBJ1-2,TGTGCCAGCAGTTCCCGGGCCCGGGGGTTTGGCTACACCTTC,CASSSRARGFGYTF
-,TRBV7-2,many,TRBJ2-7,TGTGCCAGCAGCTCCTTATACCCGGGCGAGCAGTACTTC,CASSSLYPGEQYF
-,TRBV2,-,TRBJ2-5,TGTGCCAGCAGTGAATGGGAGACCCAGTACTTC,CASSEWETQYF
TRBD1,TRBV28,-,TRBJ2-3,TGTGCCAGCAGTTTAATCGGGACAGGGTCAGGAGATACGCAGTATTTT,CASSLIGTGSGDTQYF
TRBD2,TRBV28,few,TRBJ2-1,TGTGCCAGCAGTTTACTAGCGGGAGTTTCGCAGTTCTTC,CASSLLAGVSQFF
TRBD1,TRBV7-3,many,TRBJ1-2,TGTGCCAGCAGCTTAACGTCAGGGGGGCTCAATGGCTACACCTTC,CASSLTSGGLNGYTF
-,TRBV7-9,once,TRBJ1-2,TGTGCCAGCAGCTTAGAACGGGGGGCTAACTATGGCTACACCTTC,CASSLERGANYGYTF
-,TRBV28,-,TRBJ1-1,TGTGCCAGCAGTTCCAGCAGGGGACGTTTCACTGAAGCTTTCTTT,CASSSSRGRFTEAFF